This T cell receptor beta chain emerged from a study of OX40 agonist ivuxolimab in advanced cancers. The overall study: Hepatocellular carcinoma, melanoma, renal cell or head and neck cancer affected the dose-escalation patients. Cohort: around 79% men, mean age about 62, aged roughly 23 to 79. Study findings and constraints: Among T cells, CD8+ cells averaged more expanded clones than CD4+ cells.

As regards this clone: Its antigen is not identified.

Germline V gene data show CDR1 as LNHDA and CDR2 as SQIVND (reference sequence). The CDR3 runs 17 residues. Trimming removed 1 base from V and 0 bases from J, with 13 bases in between. Some clones are missing from TCRdb's copy, which holds only in-frame ones; the method was immunoSEQ multiplex PCR. The sample comprises nearly 60,000 clones, approximately 78% of which are singletons, and 0.7% to 0.8% rests with the top ten. The input for sequencing was CD4+ or CD8+ T cells sorted from blood, taken in a trial of the OX40 agonist ivuxolimab. The chain employs TRBV19 and TRBJ1-5; D might be TRBD1 (5 bases). The clonotype originates from an adult with an advanced solid tumor such as melanoma, head and neck, liver or kidney cancer. The CDR3 nucleotides read TGTGCCAGTAGTATAGGCCAGGGTCTGGCTAGCAATCAGCCCCAGCATTTT. Translation gives CASSIGQGLASNQPQHF.